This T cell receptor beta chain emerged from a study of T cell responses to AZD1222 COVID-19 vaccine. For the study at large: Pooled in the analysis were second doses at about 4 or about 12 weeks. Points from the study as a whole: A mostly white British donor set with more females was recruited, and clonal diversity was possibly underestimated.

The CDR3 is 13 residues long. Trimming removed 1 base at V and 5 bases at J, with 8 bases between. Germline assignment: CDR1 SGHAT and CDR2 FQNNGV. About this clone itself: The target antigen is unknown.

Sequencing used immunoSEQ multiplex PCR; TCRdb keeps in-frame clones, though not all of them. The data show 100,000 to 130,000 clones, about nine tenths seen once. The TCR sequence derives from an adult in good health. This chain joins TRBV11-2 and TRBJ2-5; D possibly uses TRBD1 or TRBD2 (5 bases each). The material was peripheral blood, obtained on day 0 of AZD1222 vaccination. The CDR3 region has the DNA TGTGCCAGCAGCTTAGGGGGGTCGGAGACCCAGTACTTC. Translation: CASSLGGSETQYF.